Described below is a single TCR beta chain sequence and its context. Authors' processing steps: Estimates of nucleated cell counts were drawn from the amplification of reference gene primers. The assay was immunoSEQ multiplex PCR, and TCRdb's table has in-frame clones only and misses some. Clone size and the V and J calls come from that table; the DNA yielded D and trimming. The table has 90,000 to 130,000 clones, 60% to 85% seen once. These data come from a study of blood T cell repertoires in COVID-19. The germline V gene encodes CDR1 MDHEN and CDR2 SYDVKM. This CDR3 contains 14 residues. The V and J ends lost 4 bases and 10 bases, in that order; junction bases with no gene match: 9.

The J gene is TRBJ1-4, the V gene TRBV28; TRBD1 matches at 7 bases. The receptor's source is a woman in her forties with acute or convalescent COVID-19. The sequenced sample consisted of peripheral blood. The CDR3 nucleotides are TGTGCCAGCAGTTCGAGGGGGCTTATCGGAAAACTGTTTTTT. It specifies CASSSRGLIGKLFF.